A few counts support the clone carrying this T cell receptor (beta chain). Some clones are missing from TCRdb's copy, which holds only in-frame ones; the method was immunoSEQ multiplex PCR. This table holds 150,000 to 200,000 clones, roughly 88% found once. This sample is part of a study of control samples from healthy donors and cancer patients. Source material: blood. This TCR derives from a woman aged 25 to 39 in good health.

CDR3 in DNA: TGCGCCAGCAGCTTGTCCGGCCGGGAGCTGTTTTTT. Its translation is CASSLSGRELFF. V usage is TRBV5-1 and J usage is TRBJ2-2; D not resolved. Germline loops: CDR1 SGHRS, CDR2 YFSETQ. V was clipped by 1 base and J by 9 bases, with 7 bases between them. This CDR3 has 12 residues. Variable domain in full (rest from reference TRBV5-1 and TRBJ2-2): KAGVTQTPRYLIKTRGQQVTLSCSPISGHRSVSWYQQTPGQGLQFLFEYFSETQRNKGNFPGRFSGRQFSNSRSEMNVSTLELGDSALYLCASSLSGRELFFGEGSRLTVL.